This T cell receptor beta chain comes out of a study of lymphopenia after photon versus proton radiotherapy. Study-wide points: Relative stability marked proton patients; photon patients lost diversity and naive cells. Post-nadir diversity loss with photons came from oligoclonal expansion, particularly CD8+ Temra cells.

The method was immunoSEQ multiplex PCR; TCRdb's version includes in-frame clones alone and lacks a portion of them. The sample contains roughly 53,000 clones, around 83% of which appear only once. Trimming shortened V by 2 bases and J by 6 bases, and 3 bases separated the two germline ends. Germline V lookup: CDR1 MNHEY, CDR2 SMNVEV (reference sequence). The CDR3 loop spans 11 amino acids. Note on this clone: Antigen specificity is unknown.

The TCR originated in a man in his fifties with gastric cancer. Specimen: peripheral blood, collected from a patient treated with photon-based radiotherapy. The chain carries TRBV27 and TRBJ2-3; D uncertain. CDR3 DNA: TGTGCCAGCAGTTTAGGGGATACGCAGTATTTT. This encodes CASSLGDTQYF.